The 22 T cell receptor beta chains below come from one sample, sequenced in a study of Ad26.COV2.S vaccination and SARS-CoV-2 variants. Treatment of the sample: some 19 received Ad26.COV2.S at low or high dose, single or two shots; about 5 received placebo; per-sample allocation not given. Sampling was performed 63 days after the first vaccine or placebo injection. The assay was immunoSEQ multiplex PCR, and TCRdb's table has in-frame clones only and misses some. The sample includes some 410,000 clones, roughly 90% seen only once; the top ten take approximately 1.7%. The source material was peripheral blood, sampled in a trial of Ad26.COV2.S vaccine versus placebo. The receptors shown here come from a person aged 18 to 65 who received the Ad26.COV2.S COVID-19 vaccine or a placebo.

This chain's CDR3 is CASSYSDHRQPQHF. Here the CDR3 DNA reads TGTGCCAGCAGTTACAGTGATCATAGGCAGCCCCAGCATTTT. The chain uses TRBV6-2 or TRBV6-3 and TRBJ1-5; D call uncertain. The CDR3 loop spans 14 amino acids. The V end lost 2 bases, the J end lost 7 bases, and 12 bases lay between the germline ends. Germline V CDR1 and CDR2: MNHEY, SVGEGT.

The chain's CDR3 is CAISGPSQPQHF. CDR3 bases: TGTGCCATCAGTGGACCCTCACAGCCCCAGCATTTT. This chain connects TRBV10-3 to TRBJ1-5, with unresolved D. Germline CDR1 is ENHRY and CDR2 is SYGVKD. The CDR3 loop spans 12 amino acids. The V gene lost 4 bases and the J gene lost 7 bases, with 8 bases spanning the gap.

This sequence joins TRBV6-5 and TRBJ2-7, with a tentative D call TRBD1 (5 bases). The CDR3 consists of 13 residues. Germline values: CDR1 MNHEY, CDR2 SVGAGI. V was trimmed by 6 bases and J by 2 bases, leaving 11 bases between them. The CDR3 here is CASRVDIAYEQYF. The CDR3 DNA follows: TGTGCCAGCAGGGTGGACATAGCCTACGAGCAGTACTTC.

The V and J genes are TRBV2 and TRBJ2-5; TRBD2 might be the D (6 bases). Trimming removed 5 bases at V and 5 bases at J, with 15 bases between. The CDR3 is made up of 14 amino acids. Germline CDR1 SNHLY, CDR2 FYNNEI. Here the CDR3 DNA reads TGTGCCAGCAGTTCCGGGACTGGCACGGAGACCCAGTACTTC. Its translation is CASSSGTGTETQYF.

The count of this clone is one. The V and J genes are TRBV7-2 and TRBJ1-5; TRBD1 is a possible D gene (5 bases). This CDR3 comprises 16 residues. Deletions cut 4 bases from V and 1 base from J, with 14 bases between. The germline V gene encodes CDR1 SGHTA and CDR2 FQGNSA. The CDR3 spells CASSSYAGVSNQPQHF. The CDR3 DNA reads TGTGCCAGCAGCTCCTATGCGGGGGTAAGCAATCAGCCCCAGCATTTT.

The gene calls are TRBV18 and TRBJ1-1; no clear D gene. Germline V CDR1 and CDR2: KGHSH, LQKENI. This CDR3 spans 13 amino acids. V was trimmed by 1 base and J by 7 bases, leaving 10 bases between them. CDR3: CASSPQDLSEAFF. The CDR3 DNA is TGTGCCAGCTCACCACAGGACCTCAGTGAAGCTTTCTTT.

The chain joins TRBV7-2 to TRBJ1-1; D might be TRBD1 (6 bases). The CDR3 extends over 18 amino acids. Germline assignment: CDR1 SGHTA and CDR2 FQGNSA. With 2 bases removed from V and 0 bases from J, the gap between germline ends came to 19 bases. The CDR3, as DNA: TGTGCCAGCAGCTTAAGGGCACAGGGAAGTTGGATGAACACTGAAGCTTTCTTT. Protein: CASSLRAQGSWMNTEAFF.

This rearrangement joins TRBV3-1 (or the pseudogene TRBV3-2) to TRBJ2-5; TRBD2 is a possible D gene (6 bases). V lost 7 bases and J lost 5, with 23 bases in between. The CDR3 is 16 residues long. The germline gives CDR1 LGHDT, CDR2 YNNKEL (reference sequence). The chain's CDR3 is CASNPQDTTRGETQYF. The CDR3 bases are TGTGCCAGCAACCCTCAGGACACAACCCGGGGGGAGACCCAGTACTTC.

J is TRBJ1-1 and V is TRBV6-6, with TRBD1 identical over 7 bases. CDR1 MNHNY and CDR2 SVGAGI come from the germline V gene (reference sequence). The CDR3 is made up of 14 amino acids. Unmatched junction bases numbered 7, after V lost 6 bases and J lost 3 bases. The CDR3 is CASRYRDSYTEAFF. The CDR3 nucleotides read TGTGCCAGCAGATACCGGGACAGCTACACTGAAGCTTTCTTT.

The V gene is TRBV4-3, the J gene TRBJ1-2; maybe TRBD1 (5 bases). Trimming took off 0 bases at V and 0 bases at J, with 14 bases between the two ends. Germline-derived CDR1 and CDR2 are LGHNA and YSLEER. This CDR3 spans 17 amino acids. CDR3 nucleotides: TGCGCCAGCAGCCAAGAGTTGACGAGGGGCTCTAACTATGGCTACACCTTC. This codes for CASSQELTRGSNYGYTF.

The chain combines TRBV18 with TRBJ2-7; 7 bases match TRBD1. There are 18 residues in the CDR3. The J segment lost 4 bases and the V segment lost 1 base, leaving 16 bases of the junction unmatched. In germline, CDR1 is KGHSH, CDR2 LQKENI. This chain's CDR3 is CASSPLDPYRGVVYEQYF. The CDR3 nucleotides are TGTGCCAGCTCACCACTAGACCCTTACAGGGGAGTTGTGTACGAGCAGTACTTC.

The V gene is TRBV12-3 or TRBV12-4, the J gene TRBJ2-2, with 9 bases matching TRBD1. V was clipped by 8 bases and J by 7 bases; unmatched bases: 5. The CDR3 contains 13 residues. CDR3: CASGTGGYGELFF. CDR3 sequence (DNA): TGTGCCAGCGGAACAGGGGGCTACGGGGAGCTGTTTTTT.

The CDR3 nucleotides are TGTGCCAGCAGCCTCCCTTCTACAGGGGGGTCCTACGAGCAGTACTTC. It yields the protein CASSLPSTGGSYEQYF. This chain links TRBV7-9 with TRBJ2-7; 8 positions agree with TRBD1. The CDR3 is 16 residues long. Trimming cost V 5 bases and J 1 base; bases outside gene matches: 10. Germline lookup yields CDR1 SEHNR and CDR2 FQNEAQ (reference sequence).

This chain joins TRBV19 and TRBJ1-2; TRBD1 aligns across 9 bases. Germline V lookup: CDR1 LNHDA, CDR2 SQIVND (reference sequence). The CDR3 runs to 14 residues. Trimming cost V 6 bases and J 5 bases; bases outside gene matches: 7. The CDR3 nucleotides read TGTGCCAGTAGGATGGGAGGGACAGGGTATGGCTACACCTTC. Its protein product is CASRMGGTGYGYTF. Full variable domain (rest looked up from reference TRBV19 and TRBJ1-2): DGGITQSPKYLFRKEGQNVTLSCEQNLNHDAMYWYRQDPGQGLRLIYYSQIVNDFQKGDIAEGYSVSREKKESFPLTVTSAQKNPTAFYLCASRMGGTGYGYTFGSGTRLTVV.

The rearrangement uses TRBV28 and TRBJ1-2; no clear D gene. This CDR3 has 12 residues. The germline V gene encodes CDR1 MDHEN and CDR2 SYDVKM. V lost 6 bases and J lost 9, with 14 bases in between. CDR3 in DNA: TGTGCCAGCAGAGAGTCGGGTCGTCGCTACACCTTC. Translated: CASRESGRRYTF.

This chain connects TRBV15 to TRBJ1-6; D gene unclear. The CDR3 runs 13 residues. Germline CDR1 and CDR2: LNHNV and YYDKDF (reference sequence). Trimming took 3 bases from V and 9 from J, leaving 9 bases between them. The CDR3 sequence is CATSRASGSPLHF. CDR3 coding DNA: TGTGCCACCAGCAGGGCCTCCGGTTCACCCCTCCACTTT.

The rearrangement joins TRBV11-2 to TRBJ1-2; possible D gene TRBD1, 6 bases. The CDR3 length is 14 residues. The V gene lost 1 base and the J gene lost 5 bases, with 11 bases spanning the gap. The germline V gene has CDR1 SGHAT and CDR2 FQNNGV. CDR3: CASSLAGAFYGYTF. The CDR3, as DNA: TGTGCCAGCAGCTTAGCAGGGGCTTTTTATGGCTACACCTTC. The complete variable domain, with remaining parts taken from reference TRBV11-2 and TRBJ1-2, reads EAGVAQSPRYKIIEKRQSVAFWCNPISGHATLYWYQQILGQGPKLLIQFQNNGVVDDSQLPKDRFSAERLKGVDSTLKIQPAKLEDSAVYLCASSLAGAFYGYTFGSGTRLTVV.

The CDR3 loop reads CASSLAGGPRTDTQYF. DNA of the CDR3: TGTGCCAGCAGCTTAGCGGGGGGGCCTAGGACAGATACGCAGTATTTT. The chain has TRBV7-2 and TRBJ2-3; TRBD2 is a possible D gene (7 bases). Trimming left V 0 bases short and J 3 bases short, with 13 bases between. There are 16 residues in the CDR3. The V gene's germline CDR1 is SGHTA and CDR2 FQGNSA.

The V call is TRBV30, the J call TRBJ2-7; 8 bases fit TRBD2. With 7 bases clipped from V and 0 bases from J, the junction kept 5 bases outside the gene matches. CDR1 is GTSNPN, CDR2 SVGIG, per germline (reference sequence). This CDR3 is built from 13 residues. The CDR3 protein is CALRRGASYEQYF. CDR3 nucleotide sequence: TGTGCCTTGAGGCGGGGGGCCTCCTACGAGCAGTACTTC.

V gene TRBV19 combines with J gene TRBJ2-1, with 9 bases identical to TRBD2. The length of the CDR3 is 15 residues. After removal of 3 bases from V and 6 bases from J, the junction contained 6 bases not matched to a gene. The germline V gene has CDR1 LNHDA and CDR2 SQIVND (reference sequence). The CDR3 nucleotides are TGTGCCAGTAGTATCGTAGGGACTAGCCGCAATGAGCAGTTCTTC. Translation gives CASSIVGTSRNEQFF.

V gene TRBV7-2 combines with J gene TRBJ2-7, with 10 bases matching TRBD1. The CDR3 is 15 residues long. J gave up 0 bases and V 4 bases, and 3 bases lay outside the gene matches. Germline V gene lookup returns CDR1 SGHTA and CDR2 FQGNSA. The CDR3 DNA reads as TGTGCCAGCAGCTGGGGACAGGGGATCTCCTACGAGCAGTACTTC. It codes for CASSWGQGISYEQYF.

CDR3 DNA: TGTGCCAGCAGCCGCGTATGGGGGGCGAGCCCTAACACTGAAGCTTTCTTT. It translates to CASSRVWGASPNTEAFF. V gene TRBV21-1 combines with J gene TRBJ1-1. TRBV21-1 is designated a pseudogene. The CDR3 spans 17 residues.